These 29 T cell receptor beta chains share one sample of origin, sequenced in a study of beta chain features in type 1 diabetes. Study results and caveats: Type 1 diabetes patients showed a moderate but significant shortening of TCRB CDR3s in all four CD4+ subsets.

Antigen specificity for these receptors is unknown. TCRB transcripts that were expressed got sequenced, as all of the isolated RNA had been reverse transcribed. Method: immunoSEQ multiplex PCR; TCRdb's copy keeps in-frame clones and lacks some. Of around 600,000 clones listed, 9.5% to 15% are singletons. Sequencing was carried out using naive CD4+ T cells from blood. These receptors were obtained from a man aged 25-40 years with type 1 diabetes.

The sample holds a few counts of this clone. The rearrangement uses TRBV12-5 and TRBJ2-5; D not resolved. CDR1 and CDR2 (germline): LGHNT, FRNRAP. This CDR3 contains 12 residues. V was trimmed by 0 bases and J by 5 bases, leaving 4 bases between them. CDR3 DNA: TGTGCTAGTGGTTTGGTGCTGGAGACCCAGTACTTC. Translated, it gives CASGLVLETQYF. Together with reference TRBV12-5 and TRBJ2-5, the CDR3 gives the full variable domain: DARVTQTPRHKVTEMGQEVTMRCQPILGHNTVFWYRQTMMQGLELLAYFRNRAPLDDSGMPKDRFSAEMPDATLATLKIQPSEPRDSAVYFCASGLVLETQYFGPGTRLLVL.

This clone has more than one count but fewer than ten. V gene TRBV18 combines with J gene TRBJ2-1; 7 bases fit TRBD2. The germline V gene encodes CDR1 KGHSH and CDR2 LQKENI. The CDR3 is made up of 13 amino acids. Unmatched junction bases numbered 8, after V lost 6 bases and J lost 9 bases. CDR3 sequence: CASSPGGGGEQFF. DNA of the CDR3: TGTGCCAGCTCGCCCGGCGGGGGAGGTGAGCAGTTCTTC.

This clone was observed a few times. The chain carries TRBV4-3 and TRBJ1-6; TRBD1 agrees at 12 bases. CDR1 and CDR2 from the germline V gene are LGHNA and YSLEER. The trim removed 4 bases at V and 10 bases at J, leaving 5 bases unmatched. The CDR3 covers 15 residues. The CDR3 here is CASSPGQGAYSPLHF. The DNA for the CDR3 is TGCGCCAGCAGCCCGGGACAGGGGGCTTACTCACCCCTCCACTTT.

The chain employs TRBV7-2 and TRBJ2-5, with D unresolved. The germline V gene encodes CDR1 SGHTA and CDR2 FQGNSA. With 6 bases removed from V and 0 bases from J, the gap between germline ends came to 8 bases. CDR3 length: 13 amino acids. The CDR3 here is CASSQRYQETQYF. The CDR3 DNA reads TGTGCCAGCAGTCAACGGTACCAAGAGACCCAGTACTTC.

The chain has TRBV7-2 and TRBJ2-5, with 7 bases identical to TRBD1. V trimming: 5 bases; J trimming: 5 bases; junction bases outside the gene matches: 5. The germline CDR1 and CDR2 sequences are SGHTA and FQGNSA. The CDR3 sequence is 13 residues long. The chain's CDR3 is CASSQTGMETQYF. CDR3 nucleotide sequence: TGTGCCAGCAGCCAGACAGGGATGGAGACCCAGTACTTC.

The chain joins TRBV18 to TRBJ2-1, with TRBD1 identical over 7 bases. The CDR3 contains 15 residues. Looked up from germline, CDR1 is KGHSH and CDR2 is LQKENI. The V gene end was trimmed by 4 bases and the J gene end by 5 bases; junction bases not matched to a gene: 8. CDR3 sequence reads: CASSRLPTGNNEQFF. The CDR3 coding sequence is TGTGCCAGCTCACGATTACCGACAGGGAACAATGAGCAGTTCTTC.

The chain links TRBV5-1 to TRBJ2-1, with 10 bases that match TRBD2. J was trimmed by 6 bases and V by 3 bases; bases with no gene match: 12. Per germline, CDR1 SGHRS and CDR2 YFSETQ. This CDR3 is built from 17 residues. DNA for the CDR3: TGCGCCAGCAGCTCACTAAAAGGGACTAGCGCTGCCAATGAGCAGTTCTTC. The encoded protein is CASSSLKGTSAANEQFF.

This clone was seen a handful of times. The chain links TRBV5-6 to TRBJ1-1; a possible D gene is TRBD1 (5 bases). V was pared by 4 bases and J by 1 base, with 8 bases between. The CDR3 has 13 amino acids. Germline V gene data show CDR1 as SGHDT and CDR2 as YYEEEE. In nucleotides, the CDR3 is TGTGCCAGCAGCCGCGACAGGAACACTGAAGCTTTCTTT. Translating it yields CASSRDRNTEAFF.

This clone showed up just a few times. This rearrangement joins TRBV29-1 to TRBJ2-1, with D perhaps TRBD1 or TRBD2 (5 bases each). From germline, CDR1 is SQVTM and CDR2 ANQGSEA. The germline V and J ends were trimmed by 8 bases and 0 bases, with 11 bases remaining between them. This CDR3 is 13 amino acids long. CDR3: CSSGTSSYNEQFF. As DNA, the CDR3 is TGCAGCTCAGGGACCTCCTCCTACAATGAGCAGTTCTTC.

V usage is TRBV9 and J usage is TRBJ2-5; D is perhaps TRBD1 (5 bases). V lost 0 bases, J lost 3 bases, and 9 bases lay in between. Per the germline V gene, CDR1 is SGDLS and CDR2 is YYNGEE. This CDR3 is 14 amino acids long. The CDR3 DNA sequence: TGTGCCAGCAGCGTAGCTGGCAGGGAAGAGACCCAGTACTTC. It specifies CASSVAGREETQYF.

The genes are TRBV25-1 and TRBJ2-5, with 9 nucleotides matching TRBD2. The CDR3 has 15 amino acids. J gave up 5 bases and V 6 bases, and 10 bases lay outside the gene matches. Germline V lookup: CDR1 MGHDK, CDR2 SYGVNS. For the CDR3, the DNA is TGTGCCAGCAGCTTCGGCGCGGGGGGGAGGGAGACCCAGTACTTC. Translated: CASSFGAGGRETQYF.

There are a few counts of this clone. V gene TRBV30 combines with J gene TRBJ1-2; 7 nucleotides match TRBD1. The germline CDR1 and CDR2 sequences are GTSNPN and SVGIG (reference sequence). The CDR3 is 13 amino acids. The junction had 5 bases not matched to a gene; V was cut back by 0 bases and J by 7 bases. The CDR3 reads CAWSVSTGVGYTF. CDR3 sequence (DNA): TGTGCCTGGAGTGTCTCCACAGGGGTTGGCTACACCTTC.

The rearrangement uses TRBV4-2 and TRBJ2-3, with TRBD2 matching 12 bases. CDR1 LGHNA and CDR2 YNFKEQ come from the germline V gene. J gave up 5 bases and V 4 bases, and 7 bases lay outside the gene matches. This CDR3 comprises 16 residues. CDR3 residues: CASSPVTSGGRDTQYF. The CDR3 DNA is TGTGCCAGCAGCCCAGTGACTAGCGGGGGACGAGATACGCAGTATTTT.

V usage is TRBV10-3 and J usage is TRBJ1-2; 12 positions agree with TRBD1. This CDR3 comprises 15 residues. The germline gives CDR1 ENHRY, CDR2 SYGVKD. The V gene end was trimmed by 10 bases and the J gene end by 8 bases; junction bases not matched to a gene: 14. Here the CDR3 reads CATKVPGTGGLGYTF. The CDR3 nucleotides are TGTGCCACAAAGGTTCCTGGGACAGGGGGCTTGGGCTACACCTTC.

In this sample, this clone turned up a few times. The CDR3 here is CASSIGLRSGTAYEQYF. In DNA, the CDR3 is TGTGCCAGTAGTATAGGCCTCCGCTCAGGGACGGCCTACGAGCAGTACTTC. The gene calls are TRBV19 and TRBJ2-7; the D call may be TRBD1 or TRBD2 (5 bases each). Trimming cost V 1 base and J 2 bases, with 18 bases left between them. CDR1 is LNHDA, CDR2 SQIVND, per germline (reference sequence). This CDR3 has 17 residues.

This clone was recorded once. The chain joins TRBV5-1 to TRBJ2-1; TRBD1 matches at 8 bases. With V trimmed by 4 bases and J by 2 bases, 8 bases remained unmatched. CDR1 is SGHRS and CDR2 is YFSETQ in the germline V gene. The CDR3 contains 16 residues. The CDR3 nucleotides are TGCGCCAGCAGCCCAAACTCAGGGGGCGCCTACAATGAGCAGTTCTTC. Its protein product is CASSPNSGGAYNEQFF.

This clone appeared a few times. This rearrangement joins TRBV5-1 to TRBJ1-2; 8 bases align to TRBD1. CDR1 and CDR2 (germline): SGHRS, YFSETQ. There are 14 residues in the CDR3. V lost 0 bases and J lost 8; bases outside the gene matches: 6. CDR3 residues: CASSLAGTGKGYTF. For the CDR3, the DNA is TGCGCCAGCAGCTTGGCCGGGACAGGAAAAGGCTACACCTTC.

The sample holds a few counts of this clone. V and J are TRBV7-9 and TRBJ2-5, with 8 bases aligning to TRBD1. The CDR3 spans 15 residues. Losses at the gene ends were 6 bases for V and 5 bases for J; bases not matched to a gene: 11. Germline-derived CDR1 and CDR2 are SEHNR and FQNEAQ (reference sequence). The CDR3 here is CASSSGQGGMETQYF. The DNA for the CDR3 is TGTGCCAGCAGTTCCGGACAGGGAGGCATGGAGACCCAGTACTTC.

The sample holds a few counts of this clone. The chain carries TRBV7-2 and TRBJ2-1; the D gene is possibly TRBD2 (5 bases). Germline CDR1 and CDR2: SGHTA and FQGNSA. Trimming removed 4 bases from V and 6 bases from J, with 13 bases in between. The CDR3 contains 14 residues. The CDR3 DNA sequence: TGTGCCAGCAGCTCCCCAGTGGGAGTCAATGAGCAGTTCTTC. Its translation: CASSSPVGVNEQFF.

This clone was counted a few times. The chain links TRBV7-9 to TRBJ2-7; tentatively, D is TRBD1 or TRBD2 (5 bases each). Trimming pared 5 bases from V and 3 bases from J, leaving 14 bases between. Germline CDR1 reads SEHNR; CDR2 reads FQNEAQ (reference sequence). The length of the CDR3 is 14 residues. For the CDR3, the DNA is TGTGCCAGCAGCCCCACCGGGACCAGCTACGAGCAGTACTTC. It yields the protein CASSPTGTSYEQYF.

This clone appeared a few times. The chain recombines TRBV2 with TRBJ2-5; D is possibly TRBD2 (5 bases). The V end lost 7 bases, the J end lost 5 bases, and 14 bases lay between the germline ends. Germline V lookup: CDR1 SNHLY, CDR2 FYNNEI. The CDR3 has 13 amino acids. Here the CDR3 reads CASNPEGVETQYF. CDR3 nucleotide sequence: TGTGCCAGCAATCCCGAGGGAGTGGAGACCCAGTACTTC.

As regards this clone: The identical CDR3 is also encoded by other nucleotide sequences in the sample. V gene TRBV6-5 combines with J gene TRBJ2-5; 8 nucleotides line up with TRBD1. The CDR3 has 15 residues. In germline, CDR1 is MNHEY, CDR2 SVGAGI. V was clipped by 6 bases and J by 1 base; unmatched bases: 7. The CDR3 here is CASRRTGTLQETQYF. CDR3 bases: TGTGCCAGCAGACGGACAGGGACCCTCCAAGAGACCCAGTACTTC.

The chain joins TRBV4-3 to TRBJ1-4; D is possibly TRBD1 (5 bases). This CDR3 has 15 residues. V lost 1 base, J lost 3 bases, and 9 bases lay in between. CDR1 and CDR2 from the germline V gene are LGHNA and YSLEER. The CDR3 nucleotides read TGCGCCAGCAGCCAAGGGGACCGATCTAATGAAAAACTGTTTTTT. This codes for CASSQGDRSNEKLFF.

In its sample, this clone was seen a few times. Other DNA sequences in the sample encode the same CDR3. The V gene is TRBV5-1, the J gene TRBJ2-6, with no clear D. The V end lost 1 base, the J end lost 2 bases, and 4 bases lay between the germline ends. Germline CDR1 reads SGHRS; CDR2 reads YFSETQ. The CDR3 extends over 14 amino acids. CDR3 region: CASSLTAGANVLTF. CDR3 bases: TGCGCCAGCAGCTTGACCGCTGGGGCCAACGTCCTGACTTTC. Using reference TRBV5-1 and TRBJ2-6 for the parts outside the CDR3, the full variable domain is KAGVTQTPRYLIKTRGQQVTLSCSPISGHRSVSWYQQTPGQGLQFLFEYFSETQRNKGNFPGRFSGRQFSNSRSEMNVSTLELGDSALYLCASSLTAGANVLTFGAGSRLTVL.

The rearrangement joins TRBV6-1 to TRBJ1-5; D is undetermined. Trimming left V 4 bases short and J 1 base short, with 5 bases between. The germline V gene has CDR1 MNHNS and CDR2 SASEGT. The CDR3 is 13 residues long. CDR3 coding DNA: TGTGCCAGCAGTGGCGCCAGCAATCAGCCCCAGCATTTT. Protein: CASSGASNQPQHF.

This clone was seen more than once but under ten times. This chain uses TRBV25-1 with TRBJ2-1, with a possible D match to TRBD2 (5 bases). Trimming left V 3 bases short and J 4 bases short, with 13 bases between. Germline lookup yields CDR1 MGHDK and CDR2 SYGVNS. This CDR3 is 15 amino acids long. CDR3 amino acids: CASSDAASWYNEQFF. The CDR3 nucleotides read TGTGCCAGCAGTGATGCCGCTAGCTGGTACAATGAGCAGTTCTTC.

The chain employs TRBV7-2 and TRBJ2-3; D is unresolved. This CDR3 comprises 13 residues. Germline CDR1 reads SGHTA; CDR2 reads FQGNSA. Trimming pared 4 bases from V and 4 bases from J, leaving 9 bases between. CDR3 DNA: TGTGCCAGCAGCTCCTCTGGGTCAGATACGCAGTATTTT. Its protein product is CASSSSGSDTQYF. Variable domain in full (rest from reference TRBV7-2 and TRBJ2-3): GAGVSQSPSNKVTEKGKDVELRCDPISGHTALYWYRQSLGQGLEFLIYFQGNSAPDKSGLPSDRFSAERTGGSVSTLTIQRTQQEDSAVYLCASSSSGSDTQYFGPGTRLTVL.

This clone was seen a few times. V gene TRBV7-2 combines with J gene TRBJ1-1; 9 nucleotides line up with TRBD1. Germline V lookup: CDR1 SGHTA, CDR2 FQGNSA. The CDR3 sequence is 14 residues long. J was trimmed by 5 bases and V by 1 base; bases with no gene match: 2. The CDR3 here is CASSLDRGQTEAFF. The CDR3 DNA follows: TGTGCCAGCAGCTTAGACAGGGGGCAAACTGAAGCTTTCTTT.

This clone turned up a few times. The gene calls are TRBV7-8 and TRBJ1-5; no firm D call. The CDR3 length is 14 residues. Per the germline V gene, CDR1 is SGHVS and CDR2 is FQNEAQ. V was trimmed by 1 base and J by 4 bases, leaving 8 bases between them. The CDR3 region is CASSLVGVNQPQHF. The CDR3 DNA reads TGTGCCAGCAGCTTAGTTGGAGTAAATCAGCCCCAGCATTTT.